The 4 T cell receptor beta chains listed next were all sequenced from one sample in a study of blood T cell repertoires in COVID-19. Some clones are missing from TCRdb's copy, which holds only in-frame ones; the method was immunoSEQ multiplex PCR. The sample lists under 500,000 clones, nearly 90% occurring once. The material sequenced was PBMCs or T cells enriched from blood (not recorded which). These receptors originate from a woman younger than 35 with acute COVID-19.

The chain carries TRBV30 and TRBJ2-6; the D is unclear. The CDR3 length is 15 residues. Germline V lookup: CDR1 GTSNPN, CDR2 SVGIG (reference sequence). Between the trimmed V and J ends, which lost 0 bases and 4 bases, there was a span of 10 bases. The CDR3 protein is CAWSVLTTGANVLTF. CDR3 sequence (DNA): TGTGCCTGGAGTGTGTTAACTACCGGGGCCAACGTCCTGACTTTC.

The rearrangement joins TRBV3-1 (or the pseudogene TRBV3-2) to TRBJ2-3; 11 nucleotides line up with TRBD2. CDR1 is LGHDT and CDR2 is YNNKEL in the germline V gene (reference sequence). This CDR3 is 16 amino acids long. Germline trimming cut 5 bases from V and 2 bases from J; bases unmatched to any gene: 6. Here the CDR3 DNA reads TGTGCCAGCAGCGCTCGACTAGCGGGGACCACAGATACGCAGTATTTT. Protein: CASSARLAGTTDTQYF.

The chain is built from TRBV10-3 and TRBJ2-5; D not certain. The germline V and J ends were trimmed by 2 bases and 0 bases, with 4 bases remaining between them. Germline CDR1 ENHRY, CDR2 SYGVKD. The CDR3 contains 13 residues. CDR3 in amino acids: CAISELNQETQYF. DNA for the CDR3: TGTGCCATCAGTGAGCTAAACCAAGAGACCCAGTACTTC.

The chain recombines TRBV5-1 with TRBJ2-3; TRBD1 might be the D (7 bases). Germline loops: CDR1 SGHRS, CDR2 YFSETQ. Trimming removed 1 base at V and 2 bases at J, with 11 bases between. CDR3 length equals 15 residues. CDR3 DNA sequence: TGCGCCAGCAGCTTGCAGGGGGGCCTCACAGATACGCAGTATTTT. Its protein product is CASSLQGGLTDTQYF.